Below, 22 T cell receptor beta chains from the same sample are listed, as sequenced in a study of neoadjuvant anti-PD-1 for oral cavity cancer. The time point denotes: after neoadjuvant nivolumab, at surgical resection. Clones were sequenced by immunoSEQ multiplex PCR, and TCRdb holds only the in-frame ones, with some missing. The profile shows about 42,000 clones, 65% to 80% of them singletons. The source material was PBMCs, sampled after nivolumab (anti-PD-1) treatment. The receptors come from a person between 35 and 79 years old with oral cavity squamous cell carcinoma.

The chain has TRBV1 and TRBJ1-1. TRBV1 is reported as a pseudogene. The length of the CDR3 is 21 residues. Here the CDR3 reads CTSSPRRSPRGGDGGNTEAFF. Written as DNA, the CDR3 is TGCACCAGCAGCCCGCGGAGGAGTCCAAGGGGGGGGGACGGAGGGAACACTGAAGCTTTCTTT.

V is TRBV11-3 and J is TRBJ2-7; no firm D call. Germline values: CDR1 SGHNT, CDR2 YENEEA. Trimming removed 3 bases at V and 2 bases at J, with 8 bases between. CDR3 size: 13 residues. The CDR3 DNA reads TGTGCCAGCAGCTTCGGCAAGACCTACGAGCAGTACTTC. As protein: CASSFGKTYEQYF.

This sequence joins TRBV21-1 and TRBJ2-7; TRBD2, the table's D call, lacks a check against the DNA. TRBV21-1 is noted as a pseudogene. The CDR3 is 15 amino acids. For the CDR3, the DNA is TGTGCCAGCAGCAAACCGGGGGGGGAAGCCTACGAGCAGTACTTC. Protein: CASSKPGGEAYEQYF.

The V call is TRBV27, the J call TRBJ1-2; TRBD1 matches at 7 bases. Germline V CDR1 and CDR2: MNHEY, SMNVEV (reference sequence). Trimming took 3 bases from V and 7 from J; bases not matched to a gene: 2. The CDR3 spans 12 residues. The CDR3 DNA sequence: TGTGCCAGCAGTTTCTACAGGGGTGGCTACACCTTC. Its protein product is CASSFYRGGYTF.

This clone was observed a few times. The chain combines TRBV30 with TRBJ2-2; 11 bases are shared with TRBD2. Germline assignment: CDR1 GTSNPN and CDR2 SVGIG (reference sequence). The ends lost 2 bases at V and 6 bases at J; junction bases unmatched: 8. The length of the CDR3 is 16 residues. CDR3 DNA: TGTGCCTGGAGTAGTCTAGCGGGAGGCCGGTCCGGGGAGCTGTTTTTT. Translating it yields CAWSSLAGGRSGELFF.

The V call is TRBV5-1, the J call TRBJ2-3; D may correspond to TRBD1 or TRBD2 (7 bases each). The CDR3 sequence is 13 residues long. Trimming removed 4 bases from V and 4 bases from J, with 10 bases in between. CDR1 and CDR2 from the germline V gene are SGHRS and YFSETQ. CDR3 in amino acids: CASSQGGPDTQYF. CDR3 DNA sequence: TGCGCCAGCAGCCAGGGGGGGCCAGATACGCAGTATTTT.

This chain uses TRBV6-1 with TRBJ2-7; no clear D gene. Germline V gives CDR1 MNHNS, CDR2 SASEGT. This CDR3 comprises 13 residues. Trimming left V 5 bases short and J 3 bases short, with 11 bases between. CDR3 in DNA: TGTGCCAGCAGTTATTCCGTTCTCTACGAGCAGTACTTC. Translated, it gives CASSYSVLYEQYF.

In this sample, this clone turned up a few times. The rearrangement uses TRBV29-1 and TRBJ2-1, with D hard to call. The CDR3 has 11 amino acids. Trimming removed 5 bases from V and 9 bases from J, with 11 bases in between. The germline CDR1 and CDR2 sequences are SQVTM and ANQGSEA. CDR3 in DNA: TGCAGCGTTACCTCTCCCGGTGAGCAGTTCTTC. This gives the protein CSVTSPGEQFF.

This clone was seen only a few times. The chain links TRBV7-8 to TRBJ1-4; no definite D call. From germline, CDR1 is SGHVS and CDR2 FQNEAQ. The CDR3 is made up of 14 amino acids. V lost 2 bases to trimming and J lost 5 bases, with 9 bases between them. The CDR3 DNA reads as TGTGCCAGCAGCTTATCGGGTTTCAATGAAAAACTGTTTTTT. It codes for CASSLSGFNEKLFF.

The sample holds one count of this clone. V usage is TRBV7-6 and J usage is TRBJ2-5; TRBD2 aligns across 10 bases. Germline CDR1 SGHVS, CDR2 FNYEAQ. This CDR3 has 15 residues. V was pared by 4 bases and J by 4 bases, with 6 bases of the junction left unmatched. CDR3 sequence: CASSSSGGVGETQYF. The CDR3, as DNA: TGTGCCAGCAGCTCGAGCGGGGGGGTGGGAGAGACCCAGTACTTC.

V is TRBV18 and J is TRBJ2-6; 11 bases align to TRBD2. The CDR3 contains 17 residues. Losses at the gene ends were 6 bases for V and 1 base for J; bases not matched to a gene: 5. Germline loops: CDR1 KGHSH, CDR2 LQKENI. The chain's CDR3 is CASSLAGGVSGANVLTF. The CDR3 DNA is TGTGCCAGCTCGCTAGCGGGGGGTGTATCTGGGGCCAACGTCCTGACTTTC. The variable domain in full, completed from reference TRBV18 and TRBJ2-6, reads NAGVMQNPRHLVRRRGQEARLRCSPMKGHSHVYWYRQLPEEGLKFMVYLQKENIIDESGMPKERFSAEFPKEGPSILRIQQVVRGDSAAYFCASSLAGGVSGANVLTFGAGSRLTVL.

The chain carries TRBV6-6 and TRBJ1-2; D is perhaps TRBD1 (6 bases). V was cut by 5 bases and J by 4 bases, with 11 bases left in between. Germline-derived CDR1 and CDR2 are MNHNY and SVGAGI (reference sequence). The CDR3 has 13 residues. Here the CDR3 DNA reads TGTGCCAGCAGTAAGGACAGCCTCTATGGCTACACCTTC. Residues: CASSKDSLYGYTF.

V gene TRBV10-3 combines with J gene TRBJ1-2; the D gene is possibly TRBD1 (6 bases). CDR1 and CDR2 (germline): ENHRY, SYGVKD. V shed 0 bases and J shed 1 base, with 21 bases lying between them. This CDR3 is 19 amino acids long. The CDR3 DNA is TGTGCCATCAGTGAGTCGGCCGGGGACAACCGGGGGATTAACTATGGCTACACCTTC. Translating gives CAISESAGDNRGINYGYTF.

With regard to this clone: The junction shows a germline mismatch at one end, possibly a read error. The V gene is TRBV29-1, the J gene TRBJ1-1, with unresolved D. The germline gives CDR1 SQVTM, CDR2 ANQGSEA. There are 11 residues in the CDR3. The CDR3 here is CSVEGNTEAFF. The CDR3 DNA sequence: TGCAGCGTGGAAGGGAACACTGAAGCTTTCTTT.

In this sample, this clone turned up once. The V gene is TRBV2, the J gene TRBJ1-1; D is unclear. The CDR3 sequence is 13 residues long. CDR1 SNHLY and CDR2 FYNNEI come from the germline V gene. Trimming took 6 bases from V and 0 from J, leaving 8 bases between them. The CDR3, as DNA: TGTGCCAGCAGAGACACTCTGAACACTGAAGCTTTCTTT. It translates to CASRDTLNTEAFF.

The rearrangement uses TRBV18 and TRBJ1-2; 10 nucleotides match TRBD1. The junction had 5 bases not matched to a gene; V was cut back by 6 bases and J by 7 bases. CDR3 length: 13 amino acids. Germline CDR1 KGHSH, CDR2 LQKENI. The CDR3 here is CASSPDRGPGYTF. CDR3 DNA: TGTGCCAGCTCGCCTGACAGGGGGCCTGGCTACACCTTC.

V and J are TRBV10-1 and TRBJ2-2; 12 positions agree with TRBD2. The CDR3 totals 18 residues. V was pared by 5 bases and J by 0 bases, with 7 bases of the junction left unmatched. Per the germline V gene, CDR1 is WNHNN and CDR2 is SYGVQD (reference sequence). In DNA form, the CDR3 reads TGCGCCAGCAGTCTCCTAGCGGGAGGGCCGTCGAACACCGGGGAGCTGTTTTTT. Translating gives CASSLLAGGPSNTGELFF.

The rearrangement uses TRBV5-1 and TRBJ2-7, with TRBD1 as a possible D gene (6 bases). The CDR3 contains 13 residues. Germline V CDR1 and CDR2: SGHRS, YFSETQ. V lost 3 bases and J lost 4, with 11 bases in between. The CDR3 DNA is TGCGCCAGCAGCTCGGACAGTTTATACGAGCAGTACTTC. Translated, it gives CASSSDSLYEQYF.

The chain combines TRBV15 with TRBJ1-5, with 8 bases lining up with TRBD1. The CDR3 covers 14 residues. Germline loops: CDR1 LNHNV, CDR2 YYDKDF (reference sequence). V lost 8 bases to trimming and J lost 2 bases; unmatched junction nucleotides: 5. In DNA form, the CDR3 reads TGTGCCACCCGACAGGGGTCGGGCAATCAGCCCCAGCATTTT. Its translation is CATRQGSGNQPQHF.

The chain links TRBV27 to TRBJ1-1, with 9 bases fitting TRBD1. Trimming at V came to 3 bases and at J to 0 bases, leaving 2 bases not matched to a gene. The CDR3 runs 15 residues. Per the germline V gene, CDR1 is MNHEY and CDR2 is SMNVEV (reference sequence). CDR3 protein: CASSFHRGLNTEAFF. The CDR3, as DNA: TGTGCCAGCAGTTTCCACAGGGGGCTGAACACTGAAGCTTTCTTT.

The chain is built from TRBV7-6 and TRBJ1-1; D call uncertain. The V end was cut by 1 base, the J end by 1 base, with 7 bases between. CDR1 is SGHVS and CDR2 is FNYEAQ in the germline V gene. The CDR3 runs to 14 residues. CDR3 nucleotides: TGTGCCAGCAGCTTAGGAGGGTGGAACACTGAAGCTTTCTTT. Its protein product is CASSLGGWNTEAFF.

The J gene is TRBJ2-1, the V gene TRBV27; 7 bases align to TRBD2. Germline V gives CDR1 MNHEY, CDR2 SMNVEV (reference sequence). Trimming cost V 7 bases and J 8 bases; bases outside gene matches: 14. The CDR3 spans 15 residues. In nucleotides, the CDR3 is TGTGCCAGCACCCCCTACGGCGGGAGTCGCGATGAGCAGTTCTTC. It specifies CASTPYGGSRDEQFF.